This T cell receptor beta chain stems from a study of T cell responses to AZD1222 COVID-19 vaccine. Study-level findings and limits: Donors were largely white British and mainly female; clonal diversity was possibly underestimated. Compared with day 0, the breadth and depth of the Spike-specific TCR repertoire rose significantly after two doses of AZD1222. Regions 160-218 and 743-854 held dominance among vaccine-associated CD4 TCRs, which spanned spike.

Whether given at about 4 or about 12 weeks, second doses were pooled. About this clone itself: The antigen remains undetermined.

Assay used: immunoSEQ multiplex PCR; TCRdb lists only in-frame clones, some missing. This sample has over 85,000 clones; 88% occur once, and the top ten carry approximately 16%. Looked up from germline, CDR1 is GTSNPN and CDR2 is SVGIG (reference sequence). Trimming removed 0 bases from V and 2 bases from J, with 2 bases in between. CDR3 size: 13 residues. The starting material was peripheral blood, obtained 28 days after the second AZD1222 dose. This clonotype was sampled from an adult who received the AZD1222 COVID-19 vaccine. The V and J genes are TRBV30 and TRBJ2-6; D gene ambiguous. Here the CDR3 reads CAWSVAGANVLTF. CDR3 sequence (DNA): TGTGCCTGGAGTGTCGCTGGGGCCAACGTCCTGACTTTC. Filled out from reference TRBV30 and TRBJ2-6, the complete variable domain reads SQTIHQWPATLVQPVGSPLSLECTVEGTSNPNLYWYRQAAGRGLQLLFYSVGIGQISSEVPQNLSASRPQDRQFILSSKKLLLSDSGFYLCAWSVAGANVLTFGAGSRLTVL.